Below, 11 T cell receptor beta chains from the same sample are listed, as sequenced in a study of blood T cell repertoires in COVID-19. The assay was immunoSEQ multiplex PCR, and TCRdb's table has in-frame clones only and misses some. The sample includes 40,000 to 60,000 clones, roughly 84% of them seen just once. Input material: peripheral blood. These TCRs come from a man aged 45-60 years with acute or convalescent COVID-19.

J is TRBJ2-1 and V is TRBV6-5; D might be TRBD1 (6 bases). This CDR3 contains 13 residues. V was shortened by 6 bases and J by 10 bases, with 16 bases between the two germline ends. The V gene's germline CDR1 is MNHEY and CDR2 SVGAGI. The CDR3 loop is CASSPYLGGEQFF. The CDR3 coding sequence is TGTGCCAGCAGCCCGTACCTTGGGGGCGAGCAGTTCTTC.

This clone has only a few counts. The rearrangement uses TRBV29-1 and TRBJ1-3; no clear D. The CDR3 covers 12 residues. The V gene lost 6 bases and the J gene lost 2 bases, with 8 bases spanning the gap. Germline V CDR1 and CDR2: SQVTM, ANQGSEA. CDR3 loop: CSVTETGNTIYF. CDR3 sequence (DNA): TGCAGCGTAACGGAGACTGGAAACACCATATATTTT.

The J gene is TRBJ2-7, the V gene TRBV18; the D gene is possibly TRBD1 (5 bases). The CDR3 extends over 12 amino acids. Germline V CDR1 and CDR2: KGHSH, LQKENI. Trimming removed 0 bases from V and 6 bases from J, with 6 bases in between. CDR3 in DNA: TGTGCCAGCTCACCACCCCAGGGCGAGCAGTACTTC. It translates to CASSPPQGEQYF.

The CDR3 sequence: CASSPRTGNQPQHF. Written as DNA, the CDR3 is TGTGCCAGCAGTCCCAGGACAGGCAATCAGCCCCAGCATTTT. V and J are TRBV27 and TRBJ1-5; D is possibly TRBD1 (6 bases). The CDR3 loop spans 14 amino acids. V was trimmed by 5 bases and J by 2 bases, leaving 10 bases between them. Per germline, CDR1 MNHEY and CDR2 SMNVEV (reference sequence).

The CDR3 coding sequence is TGTGCCAGCAGCTTGGAGGGACAGAGAAGTCTCACTGAAGCTTTCTTT. Amino acids: CASSLEGQRSLTEAFF. The chain joins TRBV5-4 to TRBJ1-1, with 7 nucleotides matching TRBD1. Germline V lookup: CDR1 SGHNT, CDR2 YYREEE (reference sequence). The trim removed 0 bases at V and 4 bases at J, leaving 9 bases unmatched. The CDR3 loop spans 16 amino acids.

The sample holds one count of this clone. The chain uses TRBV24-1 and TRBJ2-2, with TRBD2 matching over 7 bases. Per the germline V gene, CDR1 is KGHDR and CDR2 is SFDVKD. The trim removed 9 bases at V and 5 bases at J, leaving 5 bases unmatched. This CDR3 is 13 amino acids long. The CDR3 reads CATRAGYTGELFF. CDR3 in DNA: TGTGCCACCCGAGCGGGGTATACCGGGGAGCTGTTTTTT.

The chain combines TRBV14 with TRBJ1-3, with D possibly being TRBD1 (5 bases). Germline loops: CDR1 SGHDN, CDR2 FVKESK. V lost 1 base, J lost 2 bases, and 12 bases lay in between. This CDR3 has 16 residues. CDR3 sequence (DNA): TGTGCCAGCAGCCAAGCGCGGGGGGTAGCTGGAAACACCATATATTTT. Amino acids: CASSQARGVAGNTIYF. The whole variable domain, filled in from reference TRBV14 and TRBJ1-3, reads EAGVTQFPSHSVIEKGQTVTLRCDPISGHDNLYWYRRVMGKEIKFLLHFVKESKQDESGMPNNRFLAERTGGTYSTLKVQPAELEDSGVYFCASSQARGVAGNTIYFGEGSWLTVV.

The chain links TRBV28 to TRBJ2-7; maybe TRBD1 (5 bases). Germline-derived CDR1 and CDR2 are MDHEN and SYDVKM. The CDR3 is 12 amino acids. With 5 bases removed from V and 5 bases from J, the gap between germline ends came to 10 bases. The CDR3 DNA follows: TGTGCCAGCAGTACTCAGGGCCACGAGCAGTACTTC. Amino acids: CASSTQGHEQYF.

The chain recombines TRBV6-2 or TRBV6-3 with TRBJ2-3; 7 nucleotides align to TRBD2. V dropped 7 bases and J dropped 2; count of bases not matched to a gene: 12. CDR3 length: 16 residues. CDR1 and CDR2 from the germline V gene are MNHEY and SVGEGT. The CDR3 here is CASTPGAGALTDTQYF. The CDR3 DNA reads TGTGCCAGCACCCCTGGGGCGGGAGCCCTCACAGATACGCAGTATTTT.

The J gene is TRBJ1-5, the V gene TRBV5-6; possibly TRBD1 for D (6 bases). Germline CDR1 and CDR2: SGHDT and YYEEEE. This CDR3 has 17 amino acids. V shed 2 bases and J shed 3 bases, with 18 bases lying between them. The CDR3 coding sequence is TGTGCCAGCAGCTTATTGGGGAGTCAGGGGAACAATCAGCCCCAGCATTTT. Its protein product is CASSLLGSQGNNQPQHF.

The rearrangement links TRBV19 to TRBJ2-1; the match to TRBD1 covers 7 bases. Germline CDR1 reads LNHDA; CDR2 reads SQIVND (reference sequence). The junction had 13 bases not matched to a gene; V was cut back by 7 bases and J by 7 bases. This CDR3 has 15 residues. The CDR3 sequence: CASTDGQVKKNEQFF. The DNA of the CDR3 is TGTGCCAGTACCGACGGACAGGTAAAAAAGAATGAGCAGTTCTTC.